These T cell receptor beta chains were read from a single sample in a study of blood T cell repertoires in COVID-19. Profiling relied on immunoSEQ multiplex PCR, and the TCRdb table lists in-frame clones only, not all of them. The sample shows some 130,000 clones, about four fifths of them seen only once. The sequencing sample was made of peripheral blood. These receptors came from a woman aged 80 or older with acute or convalescent COVID-19. Both conserved end residues are part of each CDR3. A D gene is named only where the DNA matches it firmly. Some rows mark clone size as missing; the rest say once, few, many or name a class of expanded clone.

size	V	D	J	CDR3	DNA
-	TRBV19	-	TRBJ1-6	CASTPAGYNSPLHF	TGTGCCAGTACCCCCGCGGGTTATAATTCACCCCTCCACTTT
-	TRBV19	-	TRBJ1-5	CASSSGRAVQPQHF	TGTGCCAGTAGTAGTGGCAGGGCCGTACAGCCCCAGCATTTT
-	TRBV18	-	TRBJ1-3	CASSPPSRNDGTIYF	TGTGCCAGCTCACCACCTTCCAGGAATGACGGCACCATATATTTT
-	TRBV25-1	TRBD1	TRBJ1-2	CASRQQGQGAYGYTF	TGTGCCAGCAGACAGCAAGGACAGGGGGCCTATGGCTACACCTTC
-	TRBV5-1	TRBD2	TRBJ2-1	CASSLGTSGGPSYNEQFF	TGCGCCAGCAGCTTGGGGACTAGCGGGGGGCCCTCCTACAATGAGCAGTTCTTC
-	TRBV15	-	TRBJ2-1	CATSAQTGKQFF	TGTGCCACCAGCGCCCAAACGGGAAAGCAGTTCTTC
-	TRBV10-2	TRBD2	TRBJ2-3	CASMSGRADTQYF	TGCGCCAGCATGAGCGGGAGAGCAGATACGCAGTATTTT
-	TRBV6-5	-	TRBJ1-3	CASGSSGNTIYF	TGTGCCAGCGGCAGCTCTGGAAACACCATATATTTT
-	TRBV4-1	TRBD2	TRBJ2-1	CASSQGREHHYNEQFF	TGCGCCAGCAGCCAAGGGCGGGAGCATCACTACAATGAGCAGTTCTTC
-	TRBV9	-	TRBJ2-3	CASSVAGGGDTQYF	TGTGCCAGCAGCGTAGCGGGGGGCGGGGATACGCAGTATTTT
-	TRBV7-9	-	TRBJ1-4	CASSFPRDEKLFF	TGTGCCAGCAGCTTCCCCAGGGATGAAAAACTGTTTTTT
once	TRBV3-1/TRBV3-2	TRBD2	TRBJ2-2	CASSPSEGLAGGAGELFF	TGTGCCAGCAGCCCCTCTGAGGGACTAGCGGGAGGGGCCGGGGAGCTGTTTTTT
-	TRBV3-1/TRBV3-2	-	TRBJ2-7	CASSQVRGSGEQYF	TGTGCCAGCAGCCAAGTCAGGGGATCAGGCGAGCAGTACTTC
-	TRBV10-2	TRBD2	TRBJ2-7	CASRTSGAYEQYF	TGCGCCAGCAGGACTAGCGGGGCCTACGAGCAGTACTTC
-	TRBV4-3	-	TRBJ1-1	CASSPGWQNTEAFF	TGCGCCAGCAGCCCAGGGTGGCAGAACACTGAAGCTTTCTTT